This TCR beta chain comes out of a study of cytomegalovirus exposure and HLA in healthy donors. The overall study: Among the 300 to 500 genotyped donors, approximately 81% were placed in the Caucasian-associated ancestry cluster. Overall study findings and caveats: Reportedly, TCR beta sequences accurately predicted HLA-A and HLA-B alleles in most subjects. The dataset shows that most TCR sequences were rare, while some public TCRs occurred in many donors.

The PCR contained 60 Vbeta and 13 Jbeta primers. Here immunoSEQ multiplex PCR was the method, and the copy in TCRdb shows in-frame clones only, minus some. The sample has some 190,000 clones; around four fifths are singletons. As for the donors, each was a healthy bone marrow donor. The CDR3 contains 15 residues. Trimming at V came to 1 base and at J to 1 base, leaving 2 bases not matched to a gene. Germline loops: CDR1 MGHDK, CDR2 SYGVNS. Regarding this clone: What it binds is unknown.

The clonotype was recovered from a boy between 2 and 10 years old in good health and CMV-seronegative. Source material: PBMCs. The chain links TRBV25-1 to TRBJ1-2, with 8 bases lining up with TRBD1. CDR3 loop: CASSESGQGNYGYTF. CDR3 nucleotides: TGTGCCAGCAGTGAATCCGGACAGGGTAACTATGGCTACACCTTC.